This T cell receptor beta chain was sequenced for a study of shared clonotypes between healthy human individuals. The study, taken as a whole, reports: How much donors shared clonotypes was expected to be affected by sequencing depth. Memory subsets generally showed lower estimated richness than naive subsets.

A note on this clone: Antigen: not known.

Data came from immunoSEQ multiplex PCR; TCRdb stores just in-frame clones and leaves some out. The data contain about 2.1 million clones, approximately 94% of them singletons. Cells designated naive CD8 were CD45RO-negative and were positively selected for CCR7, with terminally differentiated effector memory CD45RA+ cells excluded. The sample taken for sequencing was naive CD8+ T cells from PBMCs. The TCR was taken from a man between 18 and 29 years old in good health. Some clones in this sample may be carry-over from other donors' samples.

As DNA, the CDR3 is TGTGCCAGCAGCTTGGCGGGGACAGTCAACACTGAAGCTTTCTTT. Its translation is CASSLAGTVNTEAFF. The J gene is TRBJ1-1, the V gene TRBV5-6, with 7 bases identical to TRBD1. The CDR3 runs 15 residues. The germline gives CDR1 SGHDT, CDR2 YYEEEE. Losses at the gene ends were 0 bases for V and 2 bases for J; bases not matched to a gene: 4.